This T cell receptor (beta chain) is from a study of identical twins. The study, taken as a whole, reports: Beta clonotypes that were abundant in cord blood contained fewer insertions, a pattern absent from memory repertoires.

TCRdb processed the 5' RACE reads anew with MiXCR; each CDR3 protein has one entry. Seen here are around 480,000 distinct CDR3 sequences, 13% to 15% observed once, and the top ten hold approximately 0.9%. This CDR3 is built from 13 residues. Germline V gives CDR1 DFQATT, CDR2 SNEGSKA (reference sequence). V lost 6 bases and J lost 11; bases outside the gene matches: 9. Concerning this clonotype itself: Its antigen is still unknown.

These data also featured in a second study, about yellow fever vaccine responses in identical twins.

The receptor was isolated from a young woman in good health. Sequencing was done on a sample of CD4+ T cells sorted from blood. The chain has TRBV20-1 and TRBJ2-4, with 11 bases fitting TRBD2. CDR3 nucleotide sequence: TGCAGTGCAAAGACTAGCGGGACCGCCCTTCAGTACTTC. Translating gives CSAKTSGTALQYF.